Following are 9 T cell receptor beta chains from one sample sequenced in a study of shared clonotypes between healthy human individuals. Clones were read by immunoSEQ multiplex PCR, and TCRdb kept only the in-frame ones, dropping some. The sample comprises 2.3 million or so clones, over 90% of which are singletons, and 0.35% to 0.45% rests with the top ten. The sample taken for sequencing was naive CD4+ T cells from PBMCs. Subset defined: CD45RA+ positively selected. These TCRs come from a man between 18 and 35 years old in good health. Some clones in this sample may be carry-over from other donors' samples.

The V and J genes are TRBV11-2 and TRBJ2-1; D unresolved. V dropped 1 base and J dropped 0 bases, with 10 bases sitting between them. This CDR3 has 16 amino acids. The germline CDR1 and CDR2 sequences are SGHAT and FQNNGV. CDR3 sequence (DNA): TGTGCCAGCAGCTTAGTAGGGCAAAGCTCCTACAATGAGCAGTTCTTC. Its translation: CASSLVGQSSYNEQFF. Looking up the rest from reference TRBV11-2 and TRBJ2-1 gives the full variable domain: EAGVAQSPRYKIIEKRQSVAFWCNPISGHATLYWYQQILGQGPKLLIQFQNNGVVDDSQLPKDRFSAERLKGVDSTLKIQPAKLEDSAVYLCASSLVGQSSYNEQFFGPGTRLTVL.

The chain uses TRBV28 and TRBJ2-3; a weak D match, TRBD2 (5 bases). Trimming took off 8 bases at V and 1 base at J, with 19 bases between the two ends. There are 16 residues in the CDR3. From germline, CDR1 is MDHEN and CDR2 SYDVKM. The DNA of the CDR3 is TGTGCCAGCGCAAGCCGGGGTAGGGTCCGCACAGATACGCAGTATTTT. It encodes CASASRGRVRTDTQYF. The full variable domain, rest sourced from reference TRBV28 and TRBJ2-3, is DVKVTQSSRYLVKRTGEKVFLECVQDMDHENMFWYRQDPGLGLRLIYFSYDVKMKEKGDIPEGYSVSREKKERFSLILESASTNQTSMYLCASASRGRVRTDTQYFGPGTRLTVL.

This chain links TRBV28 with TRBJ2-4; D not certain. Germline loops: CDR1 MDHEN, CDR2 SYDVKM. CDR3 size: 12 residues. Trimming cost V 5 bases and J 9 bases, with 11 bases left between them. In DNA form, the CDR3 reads TGTGCCAGCAGTCCCCCACAAGGCATTCAGTACTTC. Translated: CASSPPQGIQYF.

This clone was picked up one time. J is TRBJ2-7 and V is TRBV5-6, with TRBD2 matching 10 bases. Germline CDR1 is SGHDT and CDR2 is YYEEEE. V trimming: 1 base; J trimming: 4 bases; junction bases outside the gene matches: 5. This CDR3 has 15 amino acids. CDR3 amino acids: CASSLRTAGGYEQYF. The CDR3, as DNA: TGTGCCAGCAGCTTGCGGACAGCGGGAGGGTACGAGCAGTACTTC. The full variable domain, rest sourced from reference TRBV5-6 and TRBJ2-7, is DAGVTQSPTHLIKTRGQQVTLRCSPKSGHDTVSWYQQALGQGPQFIFQYYEEEERQRGNFPDRFSGHQFPNYSSELNVNALLLGDSALYLCASSLRTAGGYEQYFGPGTRLTVT.

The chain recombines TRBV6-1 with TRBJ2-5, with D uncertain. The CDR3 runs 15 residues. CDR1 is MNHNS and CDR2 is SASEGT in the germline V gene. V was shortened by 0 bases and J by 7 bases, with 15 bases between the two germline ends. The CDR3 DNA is TGTGCCAGCAGTGAAGCAGAATGGCACCTTCGGACCCAGTACTTC. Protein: CASSEAEWHLRTQYF.

The CDR3 nucleotides are TGCAGGTGGGCCAGCCTATGGGGGCAGTACTTC. This encodes CRWASLWGQYF. The chain carries TRBV20-1 and TRBJ2-7; no firm D call. Per the germline V gene, CDR1 is DFQATT and CDR2 is SNEGSKA (reference sequence). The CDR3 extends over 11 amino acids.

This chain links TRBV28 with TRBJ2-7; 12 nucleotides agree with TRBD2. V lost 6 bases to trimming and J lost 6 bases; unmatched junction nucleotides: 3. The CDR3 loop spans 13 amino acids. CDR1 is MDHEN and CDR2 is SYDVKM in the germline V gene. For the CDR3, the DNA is TGTGCCAGCAGGACTAGCGGGAGCCTCGAGCAGTACTTC. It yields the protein CASRTSGSLEQYF. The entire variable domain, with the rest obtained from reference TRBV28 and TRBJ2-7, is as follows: DVKVTQSSRYLVKRTGEKVFLECVQDMDHENMFWYRQDPGLGLRLIYFSYDVKMKEKGDIPEGYSVSREKKERFSLILESASTNQTSMYLCASRTSGSLEQYFGPGTRLTVT.

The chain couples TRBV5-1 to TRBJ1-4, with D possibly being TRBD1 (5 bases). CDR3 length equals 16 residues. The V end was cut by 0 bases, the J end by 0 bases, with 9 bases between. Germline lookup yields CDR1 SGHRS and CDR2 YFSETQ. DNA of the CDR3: TGCGCCAGCAGCTTGGTAGGGGCCGCAACTAATGAAAAACTGTTTTTT. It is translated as CASSLVGAATNEKLFF.

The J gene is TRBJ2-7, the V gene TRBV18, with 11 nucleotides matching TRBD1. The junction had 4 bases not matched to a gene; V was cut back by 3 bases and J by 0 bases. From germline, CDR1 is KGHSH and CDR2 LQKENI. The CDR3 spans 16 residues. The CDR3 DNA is TGTGCCAGCTCACCGAGGGGGACAGGGGGCTCCTACGAGCAGTACTTC. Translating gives CASSPRGTGGSYEQYF.